These 30 T cell receptor beta chains share one sample of origin, sequenced in a study of CD8 T cells in ankylosing spondylitis. Each CDR3 protein is one row after TCRdb ran MiXCR on the 5' RACE reads. This sample has about 240,000 distinct CDR3 sequences, with approximately 11% found just once. The specimen sequenced was blood, either unsorted or a sorted T cell fraction (not recorded which). The receptors originated from a male donor with ankylosing spondylitis or in good health (not recorded which).

Ten or more counts support this clonotype. The chain recombines TRBV6-1 with TRBJ1-1; TRBD1 aligns across 7 bases. CDR3 size: 18 residues. J was trimmed by 1 base and V by 7 bases; bases with no gene match: 18. Germline loops: CDR1 MNHNS, CDR2 SASEGT. CDR3: CASTFLPFPSGGNTEAFF. CDR3 in DNA: TGTGCCAGCACCTTTCTACCTTTCCCATCAGGGGGGAACACTGAAGCTTTCTTT.

In its sample, this clonotype was seen a few times. V is TRBV7-8 and J is TRBJ1-3; 12 nucleotides align to TRBD1. The trim removed 5 bases at V and 3 bases at J, leaving 14 bases unmatched. The germline gives CDR1 SGHVS, CDR2 FQNEAQ. This CDR3 comprises 19 residues. The CDR3 protein is CASSRSIGTGGPSGNTIYF. The CDR3 nucleotides read TGTGCCAGCAGCCGATCGATCGGGACAGGGGGCCCAAGTGGAAACACCATATATTTT.

This clonotype showed up many times. The V call is TRBV20-1, the J call TRBJ2-5; the D gene is possibly TRBD1 (7 bases). The V gene lost 6 bases and the J gene lost 4 bases, with 18 bases spanning the gap. The germline V gene encodes CDR1 DFQATT and CDR2 SNEGSKA (reference sequence). CDR3 length equals 14 residues. CDR3 bases: TGCAGTGCAGTAGCAGGGGGGATGCTAGAGACCCAGTACTTC. It yields the protein CSAVAGGMLETQYF.

In its sample, this clonotype was seen a few times. Here the CDR3 reads CSVPGTEKLFF. CDR3 DNA: TGCAGCGTGCCCGGGACCGAAAAACTGTTTTTT. The chain recombines TRBV29-1 with TRBJ1-4, with D possibly being TRBD1 (5 bases). This CDR3 has 11 amino acids. Deletions cut 6 bases from V and 8 bases from J, with 10 bases between. The germline V gene has CDR1 SQVTM and CDR2 ANQGSEA.

This clonotype was counted at least ten times. The chain carries TRBV3-1 and TRBJ2-5, with a weak D call TRBD2 (5 bases). Trimming took off 2 bases at V and 0 bases at J, with 7 bases between the two ends. The CDR3 loop spans 14 amino acids. The germline V gene has CDR1 LGHDT and CDR2 YNNKEL (reference sequence). CDR3 sequence: CASSQRTHQETQYF. The CDR3 DNA reads as TGTGCCAGCAGCCAACGGACTCACCAAGAGACCCAGTACTTC.

This clonotype came up many times. The chain joins TRBV5-6 to TRBJ2-1; 8 bases are a match to TRBD2. The CDR3 length is 15 residues. With V trimmed by 3 bases and J by 8 bases, 10 bases remained unmatched. From germline, CDR1 is SGHDT and CDR2 YYEEEE. The CDR3 is CASSYPSGSWYEQFF. The CDR3 nucleotides are TGTGCCAGCAGCTACCCTAGCGGGTCTTGGTATGAGCAGTTCTTC.

This clonotype was detected many times. The chain links TRBV20-1 to TRBJ2-5, with D hard to call. The V end was cut by 3 bases, the J end by 5 bases, with 13 bases between. This CDR3 is built from 13 residues. CDR1 DFQATT and CDR2 SNEGSKA come from the germline V gene (reference sequence). The CDR3: CSASGLLHETQYF. As DNA, the CDR3 is TGCAGTGCTAGTGGGCTACTTCATGAGACCCAGTACTTC.

This clonotype was counted many times. The chain combines TRBV25-1 with TRBJ2-3, with 9 nucleotides matching TRBD1. V dropped 3 bases and J dropped 7; count of bases not matched to a gene: 11. There are 16 residues in the CDR3. Germline values: CDR1 MGHDK, CDR2 SYGVNS. The CDR3 sequence is CASSDRRDRVHHTQYF. For the CDR3, the DNA is TGTGCCAGCAGTGACCGCCGGGACAGGGTACATCATACGCAGTATTTT.

This clonotype was detected many times. This CDR3 is CASSLVGSGGPNTGELFF. In nucleotides, the CDR3 is TGCGCCAGCAGCTTGGTTGGTAGCGGGGGCCCTAACACCGGGGAGCTGTTTTTT. The chain joins TRBV5-1 to TRBJ2-2; 9 positions match TRBD2. After removal of 0 bases from V and 2 bases from J, the junction contained 8 bases not matched to a gene. Germline CDR1 is SGHRS and CDR2 is YFSETQ. The CDR3 extends over 18 amino acids. Full variable domain (rest looked up from reference TRBV5-1 and TRBJ2-2): KAGVTQTPRYLIKTRGQQVTLSCSPISGHRSVSWYQQTPGQGLQFLFEYFSETQRNKGNFPGRFSGRQFSNSRSEMNVSTLELGDSALYLCASSLVGSGGPNTGELFFGEGSRLTVL.

Ten or more counts support this clonotype. This chain links TRBV10-3 with TRBJ2-2, with TRBD2 as a possible D gene (6 bases). Between the trimmed V and J ends, which lost 7 bases and 4 bases, there was a span of 13 bases. The V gene's germline CDR1 is ENHRY and CDR2 SYGVKD. The CDR3 runs to 14 residues. The CDR3 coding sequence is TGTGCCATCAAACGCGGGGAGTTCACCGGGGAGCTGTTTTTT. As protein: CAIKRGEFTGELFF.

This clonotype was seen ten or more times. This chain links TRBV29-1 with TRBJ1-1, with 8 nucleotides matching TRBD1. Trimming at V came to 7 bases and at J to 0 bases, leaving 4 bases not matched to a gene. The germline CDR1 and CDR2 sequences are SQVTM and ANQGSEA. This CDR3 region has 13 residues. CDR3 DNA: TGCAGCGGGGGACAGGCGTTGAACACTGAAGCTTTCTTT. The encoded protein is CSGGQALNTEAFF.

Ten or more counts support this clonotype. V gene TRBV21-1 combines with J gene TRBJ1-1; TRBD1, the table's D call, was not compared with the DNA. TRBV21-1 is flagged as a pseudogene. The CDR3 contains 14 residues. This CDR3 reads CASSLPGRNTEAFF. CDR3 bases: TGTGCCAGCAGCTTGCCGGGACGGAACACTGAAGCTTTCTTT.

Only a few counts were recorded for this clonotype. The V gene is TRBV5-1, the J gene TRBJ2-1, with 9 nucleotides matching TRBD2. Germline V gene data show CDR1 as SGHRS and CDR2 as YFSETQ. CDR3 size: 20 residues. The J segment lost 5 bases and the V segment lost 3 bases, leaving 21 bases of the junction unmatched. The CDR3 DNA sequence: TGCGCCAGCAGCTCGTACGCCTTGAGACAGGATCTAGCGGGGAACAATGAGCAGTTCTTC. This translates into CASSSYALRQDLAGNNEQFF.

This clonotype was seen at least ten times. The chain is built from TRBV25-1 and TRBJ2-5; 14 bases line up with TRBD2. From germline, CDR1 is MGHDK and CDR2 SYGVNS. Trimming at V came to 4 bases and at J to 4 bases, leaving 11 bases not matched to a gene. The CDR3 sequence is 18 residues long. CDR3 DNA: TGTGCCAGCAGTGCCCCCGGGACTAGCGGGAGTATGGGAGAGACCCAGTACTTC. Translated: CASSAPGTSGSMGETQYF.

The CDR3 loop reads CASGLEGRARGYGYTF. In DNA form, the CDR3 reads TGTGCTAGTGGTTTGGAGGGACGGGCAAGAGGCTATGGCTACACCTTC. V gene TRBV12-5 combines with J gene TRBJ1-2, with D possibly being TRBD1 (5 bases). V lost 1 base, J lost 4 bases, and 16 bases lay in between. CDR3 length equals 16 residues. Per germline, CDR1 LGHNT and CDR2 FRNRAP.

Note on this clonotype: The CDR3 does not end in the conserved phenylalanine or tryptophan, so this is likely a read error. The rearrangement joins TRBV27 to TRBJ2-7; no clear D. The CDR3 sequence is 14 residues long. Germline loops: CDR1 MNHEY, CDR2 SMNVEV (reference sequence). V lost 8 bases and J 3 bases, leaving 17 bases between the germline ends. The CDR3 bases are TGTGCCAGCGGGCCATGGGGTCTTGACTACGAGCAGTACTCC. Its protein is CASGPWGLDYEQYS.

The chain links TRBV28 to TRBJ2-1; 7 bases align to TRBD1. CDR1 and CDR2 (germline): MDHEN, SYDVKM. There are 15 residues in the CDR3. Losses at the gene ends were 5 bases for V and 4 bases for J; bases not matched to a gene: 8. CDR3 nucleotide sequence: TGTGCCAGCAGTATACCGCCGGGACAGTACAATGAGCAGTTCTTC. It encodes CASSIPPGQYNEQFF.

V gene TRBV11-1 combines with J gene TRBJ2-7; no clear D. V gave up 3 bases and J gave up 4 bases, with 10 bases separating them. CDR1 is SGHAT and CDR2 is FQDESV in the germline V gene (reference sequence). The CDR3 length is 13 residues. This CDR3 is CASSFSDGYEQYF. The CDR3 DNA follows: TGTGCCAGCAGCTTCTCGGACGGGTACGAGCAGTACTTC.

This clonotype was found a few times. The CDR3 DNA sequence: TGTGCCAGCACCCATCCGGCAGGTACGGACAATGAGCAGTTCTTC. Translating it yields CASTHPAGTDNEQFF. The chain recombines TRBV7-9 with TRBJ2-1; D gene uncertain. Germline V CDR1 and CDR2: SEHNR, FQNEAQ (reference sequence). This CDR3 region has 15 residues. V was cut by 7 bases and J by 5 bases, with 18 bases left in between. Full variable domain (missing parts from reference TRBV7-9 and TRBJ2-1): DTGVSQNPRHKITKRGQNVTFRCDPISEHNRLYWYRQTLGQGPEFLTYFQNEAQLEKSRLLSDRFSAERPKGSFSTLEIQRTEQGDSAMYLCASTHPAGTDNEQFFGPGTRLTVL.

The chain's CDR3 is CASSPPIQLSYNEQFF. The DNA of the CDR3 is TGTGCCAGCTCACCACCGATACAACTCTCCTACAATGAGCAGTTCTTC. This rearrangement joins TRBV18 to TRBJ2-1; D remains unclear. Germline CDR1 KGHSH, CDR2 LQKENI. The length of the CDR3 is 16 residues. The V and J ends lost 0 bases and 0 bases respectively, with 9 bases between them.

The table lists this clonotype with many counts. This rearrangement joins TRBV4-1 to TRBJ1-4; 7 bases line up with TRBD1. Looked up from germline, CDR1 is MGHRA and CDR2 is YSYEKL. The CDR3 loop spans 15 amino acids. The trim removed 4 bases at V and 5 bases at J, leaving 7 bases unmatched. The CDR3: CASSRRQGENEKLFF. The CDR3 coding sequence is TGCGCCAGCAGCCGCCGACAGGGAGAAAATGAAAAACTGTTTTTT.

In this sample, this clonotype turned up many times. The chain joins TRBV6-2 or TRBV6-3 to TRBJ1-1, with D tentatively TRBD1 (6 bases). The CDR3 length is 13 residues. V lost 6 bases and J 7 bases, leaving 15 bases between the germline ends. The V gene's germline CDR1 is MNHEY and CDR2 SVGEGT. CDR3 coding DNA: TGTGCCAGCAGCCCCACAGGGCCGGGTGAAGCTTTCTTT. It specifies CASSPTGPGEAFF.

The genes are TRBV28 and TRBJ1-2; the D is unclear. In germline, CDR1 is MDHEN, CDR2 SYDVKM. Trimming removed 5 bases at V and 7 bases at J, with 23 bases between. The CDR3 contains 16 residues. CDR3 sequence: CASSPSPRQWCGGYTF. The DNA for the CDR3 is TGTGCCAGCAGTCCCTCCCCCCGGCAGTGGTGCGGTGGCTACACCTTC.

This clonotype was seen at least ten times. V and J are TRBV15 and TRBJ2-5; D is unclear. Germline V gene sequence: CDR1 LNHNV, CDR2 YYDKDF (reference sequence). The CDR3 contains 13 residues. V was pared by 1 base and J by 1 base, with 4 bases between. CDR3 residues: CATSRGAQETQYF. CDR3 nucleotides: TGTGCCACCAGCAGAGGGGCCCAAGAGACCCAGTACTTC.

This clonotype occurred many times. This rearrangement joins TRBV20-1 to TRBJ2-1, with a tentative D call TRBD1 (5 bases). V lost 6 bases and J lost 1, with 13 bases in between. The germline V gene has CDR1 DFQATT and CDR2 SNEGSKA (reference sequence). This CDR3 is built from 14 residues. The CDR3 nucleotides read TGCAGTGCCAGACCCAACAGGTCCTACAATGAGCAGTTCTTC. Translating gives CSARPNRSYNEQFF.

V is TRBV5-1 and J is TRBJ2-3; 8 nucleotides line up with TRBD1. Germline V lookup: CDR1 SGHRS, CDR2 YFSETQ. J gave up 8 bases and V 4 bases, and 3 bases lay outside the gene matches. The CDR3 has 12 residues. The CDR3 region is CASSNDRGTQYF. CDR3 bases: TGCGCCAGCAGCAACGACAGGGGTACGCAGTATTTT.

This clonotype has ten or more counts. This chain joins TRBV24-1 and TRBJ2-3; TRBD2 matches 7 bases. J was trimmed by 2 bases and V by 4 bases; bases with no gene match: 5. Germline V gene data show CDR1 as KGHDR and CDR2 as SFDVKD. The CDR3 sequence is 15 residues long. The CDR3 reads CATSESLAATDTQYF. CDR3 nucleotide sequence: TGTGCCACCAGTGAATCGCTAGCGGCCACAGATACGCAGTATTTT.

In its sample, this clonotype was seen many times. The gene calls are TRBV20-1 and TRBJ2-3; D might be TRBD1 or TRBD2, each matching 5 bases. CDR3 length: 14 amino acids. Germline V gene sequence: CDR1 DFQATT, CDR2 SNEGSKA (reference sequence). V was cut by 3 bases and J by 4 bases, with 14 bases left in between. CDR3 sequence (DNA): TGCAGTGCTAGGAGGGGCCTTGGGGCAGATACGCAGTATTTT. This gives the protein CSARRGLGADTQYF.

This clonotype was seen repeatedly, ten times or more. The chain has TRBV7-2 and TRBJ1-1, with 9 nucleotides matching TRBD1. This CDR3 comprises 13 residues. Germline CDR1 is SGHTA and CDR2 is FQGNSA. The V gene end was trimmed by 3 bases and the J gene end by 8 bases; junction bases not matched to a gene: 4. CDR3 in DNA: TGTGCCAGCAGCTTTCGACAGGGGGGAGAAGCTTTCTTT. Translated, it gives CASSFRQGGEAFF.

The V and J genes are TRBV7-3 and TRBJ1-1; unclear D gene. The germline V gene has CDR1 SGHTA and CDR2 FQGTGA. This CDR3 contains 16 residues. Trimming removed 4 bases from V and 1 base from J, with 16 bases in between. As DNA, the CDR3 is TGTGCCAGCAGCTCAACAACTCAGGAGAAGAACACTGAAGCTTTCTTT. It translates to CASSSTTQEKNTEAFF.